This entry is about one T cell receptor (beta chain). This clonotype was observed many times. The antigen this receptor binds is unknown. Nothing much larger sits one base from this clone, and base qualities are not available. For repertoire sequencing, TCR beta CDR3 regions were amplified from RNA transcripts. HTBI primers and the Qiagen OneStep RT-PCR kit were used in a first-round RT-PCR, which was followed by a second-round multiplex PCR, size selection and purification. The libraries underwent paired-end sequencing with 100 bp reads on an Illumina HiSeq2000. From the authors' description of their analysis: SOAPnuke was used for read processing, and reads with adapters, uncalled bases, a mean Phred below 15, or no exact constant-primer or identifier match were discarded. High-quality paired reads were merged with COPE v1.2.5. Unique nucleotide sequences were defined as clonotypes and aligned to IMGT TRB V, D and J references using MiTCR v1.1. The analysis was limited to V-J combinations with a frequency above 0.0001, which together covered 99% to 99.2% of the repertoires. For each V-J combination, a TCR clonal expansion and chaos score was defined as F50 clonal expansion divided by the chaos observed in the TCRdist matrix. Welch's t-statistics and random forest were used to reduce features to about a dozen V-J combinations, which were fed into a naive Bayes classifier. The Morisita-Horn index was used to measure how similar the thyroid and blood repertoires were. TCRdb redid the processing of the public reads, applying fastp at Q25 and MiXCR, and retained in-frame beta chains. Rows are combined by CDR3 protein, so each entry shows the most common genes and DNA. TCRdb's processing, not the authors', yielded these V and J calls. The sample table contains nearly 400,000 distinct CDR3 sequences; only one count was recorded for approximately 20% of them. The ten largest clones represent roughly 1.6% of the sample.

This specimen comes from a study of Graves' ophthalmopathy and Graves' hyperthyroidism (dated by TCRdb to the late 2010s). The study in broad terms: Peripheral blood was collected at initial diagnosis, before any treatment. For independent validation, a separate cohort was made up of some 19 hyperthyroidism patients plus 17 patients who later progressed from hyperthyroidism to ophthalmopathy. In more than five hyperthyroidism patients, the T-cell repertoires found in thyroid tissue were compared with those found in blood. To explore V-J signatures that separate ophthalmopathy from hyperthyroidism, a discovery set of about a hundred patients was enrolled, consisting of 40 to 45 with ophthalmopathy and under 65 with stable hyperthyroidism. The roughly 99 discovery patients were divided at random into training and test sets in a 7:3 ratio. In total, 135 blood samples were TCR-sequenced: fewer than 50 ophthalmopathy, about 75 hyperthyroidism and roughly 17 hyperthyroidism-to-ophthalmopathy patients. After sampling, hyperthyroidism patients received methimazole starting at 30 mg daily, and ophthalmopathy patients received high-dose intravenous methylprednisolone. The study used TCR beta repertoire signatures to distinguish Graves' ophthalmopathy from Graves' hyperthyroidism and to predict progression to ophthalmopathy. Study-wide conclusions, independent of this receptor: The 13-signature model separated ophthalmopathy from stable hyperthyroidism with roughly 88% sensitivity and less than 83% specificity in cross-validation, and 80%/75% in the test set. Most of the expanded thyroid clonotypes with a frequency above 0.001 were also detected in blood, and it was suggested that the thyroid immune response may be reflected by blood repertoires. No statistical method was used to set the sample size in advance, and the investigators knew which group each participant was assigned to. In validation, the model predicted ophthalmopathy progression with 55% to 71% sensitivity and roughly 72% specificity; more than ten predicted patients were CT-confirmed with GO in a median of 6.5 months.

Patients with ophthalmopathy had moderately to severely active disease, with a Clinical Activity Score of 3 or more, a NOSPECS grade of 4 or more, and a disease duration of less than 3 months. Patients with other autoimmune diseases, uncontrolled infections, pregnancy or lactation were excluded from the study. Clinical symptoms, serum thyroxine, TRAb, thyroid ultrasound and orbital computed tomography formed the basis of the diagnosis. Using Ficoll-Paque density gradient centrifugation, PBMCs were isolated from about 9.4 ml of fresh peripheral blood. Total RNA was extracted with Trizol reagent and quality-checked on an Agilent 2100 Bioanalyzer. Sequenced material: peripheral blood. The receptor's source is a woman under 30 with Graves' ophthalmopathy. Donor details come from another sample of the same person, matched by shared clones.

The DNA sequence reads TGTGCCCGCACTTATCAGCCCCAGCATTTT. The translation is CARTYQPQHF. The sequence links TRBV3-1 to TRBJ1-5; confidence is insufficient to name the D gene. From the germline V gene (reference sequence), CDR1 is LGHDT and CDR2 is YNNKEL. From cysteine to phenylalanine, the CDR3 is 10 amino acids long. Here the CDR3 DNA is all that survives: 30 bases in frame from base 1. The V end loses 11 bases and the J end loses 5 bases, and a stretch of 7 bases separates them.